The rows below give T cell receptor beta chains drawn from one sample of a study of response to subunit inactivated influenza vaccine. TCRdb re-derived calls from the RT-PCR reads in MiXCR, one entry per CDR3 protein. The table records 500,000 to 600,000 distinct CDR3 sequences, roughly 10% of them present only once. The specimen comprised PBMCs from blood, sampled on the day of vaccination. Receptor source: a man in his fifties who received an inactivated influenza vaccine. CDR3s include the opening cysteine and the closing phenylalanine or tryptophan. The D gene is left open where the match is weak. Size is stated for part of the rows, as once, few or many counts, or as a class when the clone is expanded.

V gene,J gene,clone size,D gene,CDR3 DNA,CDR3 protein
TRBV2,TRBJ2-7,NA,NA,TGTGCCAGCAGCGGGGGACTGCCGTCCTACGAGCAGTACTTC,CASSGGLPSYEQYF
TRBV29-1,TRBJ1-1,few,NA,TGCAGCGTTGAGCGGAGGGCGAACACTGAAGCTTTCTTT,CSVERRANTEAFF
TRBV7-2,TRBJ1-4,few,NA,TGTGCCAGCAGCTTAGGGGGTCTTCTGAATGAAAAACTGTTTTTT,CASSLGGLLNEKLFF
TRBV7-2,TRBJ2-3,NA,NA,TGTGCCACTTCACTGTACAGGGAGTCAGATACGCAGTATTTT,CATSLYRESDTQYF
TRBV5-1,TRBJ1-2,NA,NA,TGCGCCAGCAGCCCCGTCGGACAGTTCTATGGCTACACCTTC,CASSPVGQFYGYTF
TRBV4-3,TRBJ1-4,NA,NA,TGCGCCAGCAGCCAAGATCTCACGGGCAGGGGCGAAAAACTGTTTTTT,CASSQDLTGRGEKLFF
TRBV28,TRBJ2-7,few,NA,TGTGCCAGCAGTCCGGTACCCCATCTAGCCTACGAGCAGTACTTC,CASSPVPHLAYEQYF
TRBV6-5,TRBJ2-1,NA,TRBD2,TGTGCCAGCAGTTACTCCGGGACTAGTCCCTACAATGAGCAGTTCTTC,CASSYSGTSPYNEQFF
TRBV9,TRBJ2-7,many,TRBD2,TGTGCCAGCAGCGAAACCGGGACTAGCGACTACGAGCAGTACTTC,CASSETGTSDYEQYF
TRBV3-1,TRBJ2-3,many,NA,TGTGCCAGCAGCCACCTGACTATCGCAGATACGCAGTATTTT,CASSHLTIADTQYF
TRBV5-1,TRBJ2-5,few,NA,TGCGCCAGCAGCTTGAGAAATGAAGAGACCCAGTACTTC,CASSLRNEETQYF
TRBV12-3/TRBV12-4,TRBJ2-3,many,TRBD1,TGTGCCAGCAGTACCTATACGACAGGGTCCGGAGATACGCAGTATTTT,CASSTYTTGSGDTQYF
TRBV11-2,TRBJ1-2,NA,NA,TGTGCCAGCAGCCCGGACCTCCAACGGGGCTACACCTTC,CASSPDLQRGYTF
TRBV4-1,TRBJ2-7,few,NA,TGCGCCAGCAGCCAAGACTTTAACGAGCAGTACTTC,CASSQDFNEQYF